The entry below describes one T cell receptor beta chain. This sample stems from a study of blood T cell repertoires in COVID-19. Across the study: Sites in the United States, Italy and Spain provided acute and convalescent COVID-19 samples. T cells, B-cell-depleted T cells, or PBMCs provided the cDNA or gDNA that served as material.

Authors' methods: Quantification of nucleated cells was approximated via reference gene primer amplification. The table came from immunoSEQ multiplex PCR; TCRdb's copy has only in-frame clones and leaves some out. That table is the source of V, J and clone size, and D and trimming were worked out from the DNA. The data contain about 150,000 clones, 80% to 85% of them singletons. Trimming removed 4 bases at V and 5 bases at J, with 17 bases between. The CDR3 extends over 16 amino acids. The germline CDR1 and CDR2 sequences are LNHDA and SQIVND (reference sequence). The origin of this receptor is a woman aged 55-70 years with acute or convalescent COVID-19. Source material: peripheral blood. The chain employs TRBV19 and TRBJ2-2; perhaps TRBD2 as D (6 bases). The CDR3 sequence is CASSRDPGAATGELFF. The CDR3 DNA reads TGTGCCAGTAGTAGAGATCCGGGAGCGGCAACCGGGGAGCTGTTTTTT.